This T cell receptor (beta chain) was recorded in a study of regulatory T cells in long-lasting Graves disease. The CDR3 is made up of 12 amino acids. Germline loops: CDR1 SQVTM, CDR2 ANQGSEA. V shed 6 bases and J 8 bases; nucleotides not matched to a gene: 9. The time point here: newly diagnosed GD, antithyroid drugs for less than 3 months. The TCR library used RNA extracted from PBMCs. Arm-PCR with iRepertoire HTBI primers amplified the CDR3 regions for these TCR beta libraries. TCRdb re-called the multiplex PCR reads with MiXCR, one entry per CDR3 protein. The sample consists of about 520,000 distinct CDR3 sequences, 12% of them appearing once. There are many counts of this clonotype. These same data were also listed under a study on T cells in Graves' hyperthyroidism and ophthalmopathy. From that second work: In the first-round RT-PCR of the TCR CDR3, the HTBI primer set was used.

The chain combines TRBV29-1 with TRBJ1-1, with TRBD1 identical over 7 bases. This TCR was recovered from a woman in her twenties or thirties with Graves disease. The sequencing here drew on peripheral blood mononuclear cells (PBMCs), taken at new diagnosis, from a patient treated with antithyroid drugs. The DNA of the CDR3 is TGCAGCGTGGAGGGGACAGCCTCAGAAGCTTTCTTT. It is translated as CSVEGTASEAFF.